What follows are 26 T cell receptor beta chains derived from one specimen sequenced in a study of blood T cell repertoires in COVID-19. Libraries were prepared by immunoSEQ multiplex PCR; TCRdb keeps only in-frame clonotypes and omits some of them. Seen here are 25,000 to 30,000 clones, approximately 94% observed once, and the top ten hold more than 3.5%. Sequencing used peripheral blood. The receptors derive from a human donor with active COVID-19. The donor label of this sample is uncertain.

This rearrangement joins TRBV13 to TRBJ2-2; D is undetermined. V shed 2 bases and J shed 3 bases, with 10 bases lying between them. The germline CDR1 and CDR2 sequences are PRHDT and FYEKMQ (reference sequence). This CDR3 is 15 amino acids long. The CDR3 sequence is CASSLSLQDTGELFF. As DNA, the CDR3 is TGTGCCAGCAGCTTAAGCCTCCAAGACACCGGGGAGCTGTTTTTT.

This chain joins TRBV4-2 and TRBJ2-1; D might be TRBD1 (5 bases). The CDR3 covers 16 residues. V lost 0 bases and J 6 bases, leaving 15 bases between the germline ends. Per the germline V gene, CDR1 is LGHNA and CDR2 is YNFKEQ. DNA for the CDR3: TGTGCCAGCAGCCAAGAGGGCGCCAGGGTAATCAATGAGCAGTTCTTC. This codes for CASSQEGARVINEQFF.

The chain recombines TRBV5-1 with TRBJ1-2, with 9 nucleotides matching TRBD1. Trimming cost V 0 bases and J 7 bases; bases outside gene matches: 7. Per germline, CDR1 SGHRS and CDR2 YFSETQ. The CDR3 is 15 amino acids. CDR3: CASSLGGQGLIGYTF. Here the CDR3 DNA reads TGCGCCAGCAGCTTGGGAGGACAGGGGCTAATTGGCTACACCTTC.

A single count supports this clone. The chain joins TRBV24-1 to TRBJ2-7; TRBD1 aligns across 9 bases. V lost 5 bases to trimming and J lost 4 bases; unmatched junction nucleotides: 8. CDR3 length: 15 residues. Germline CDR1 KGHDR, CDR2 SFDVKD. CDR3 protein: CATSAFGTGWYEQYF. The CDR3 bases are TGTGCCACCAGTGCTTTCGGGACAGGGTGGTACGAGCAGTACTTC.

This clone has just one count. The chain recombines TRBV5-1 with TRBJ1-4, with 8 bases lining up with TRBD1. The length of the CDR3 is 16 residues. V shed 4 bases, J shed 8 bases, and the junction held 13 bases outside the gene matches. Germline lookup yields CDR1 SGHRS and CDR2 YFSETQ. CDR3 in amino acids: CASSEPRGPGGEKLFF. DNA of the CDR3: TGCGCCAGCAGCGAACCCAGGGGGCCGGGTGGGGAAAAACTGTTTTTT.

This sequence joins TRBV15 and TRBJ2-2; TRBD1 agrees at 8 bases. The V gene end was trimmed by 5 bases and the J gene end by 6 bases; junction bases not matched to a gene: 8. The CDR3 sequence is 15 residues long. From germline, CDR1 is LNHNV and CDR2 YYDKDF (reference sequence). The DNA for the CDR3 is TGTGCCACCAGCCAAGGACAGGGTTTCTCCGGGGAGCTGTTTTTT. Translation gives CATSQGQGFSGELFF.

V is TRBV7-8 and J is TRBJ2-7, with 7 nucleotides matching TRBD2. V shed 5 bases, J shed 3 bases, and the junction held 16 bases outside the gene matches. The germline CDR1 and CDR2 sequences are SGHVS and FQNEAQ. The CDR3 runs 17 residues. The CDR3 reads CASSTPPPGTTNYEQYF. The DNA of the CDR3 is TGTGCCAGCAGCACACCCCCCCCCGGGACTACGAACTACGAGCAGTACTTC.

The gene calls are TRBV20-1 and TRBJ1-2, with D unclear. The length of the CDR3 is 9 residues. The V end lost 6 bases, the J end lost 8 bases, and 7 bases lay between the germline ends. The germline V gene has CDR1 DFQATT and CDR2 SNEGSKA (reference sequence). Written as DNA, the CDR3 is TGCAGTGCCAGCGGAGGCTACACCTTC. Amino acid sequence: CSASGGYTF.

The chain is built from TRBV27 and TRBJ2-7, with 8 bases fitting TRBD1. Germline CDR1 is MNHEY and CDR2 is SMNVEV (reference sequence). Trimming at V came to 0 bases and at J to 1 base, leaving 8 bases not matched to a gene. The CDR3 is 17 residues long. The CDR3 nucleotides read TGTGCCAGCAGTTTATCCCCCCGGACAGGGAGTTCCTACGAGCAGTACTTC. Translated, it gives CASSLSPRTGSSYEQYF.

The J gene is TRBJ2-7, the V gene TRBV27, with TRBD1 identical over 8 bases. The length of the CDR3 is 14 residues. Unmatched junction bases numbered 0, after V lost 0 bases and J lost 2 bases. In germline, CDR1 is MNHEY, CDR2 SMNVEV (reference sequence). CDR3 residues: CASSLSRGPYEQYF. CDR3 DNA sequence: TGTGCCAGCAGTTTATCCAGGGGGCCCTACGAGCAGTACTTC.

The chain recombines TRBV9 with TRBJ1-4; D might be TRBD1 (5 bases). The ends were cut back, 4 bases at V and 9 bases at J, with 19 bases in the middle. The CDR3 contains 15 residues. Germline-derived CDR1 and CDR2 are SGDLS and YYNGEE. The CDR3 reads CASSPPTAFPQKLFF. The CDR3 coding sequence is TGTGCCAGCAGCCCTCCGACAGCTTTTCCACAAAAACTGTTTTTT.

The gene calls are TRBV21-1 and TRBJ2-5; the table assigns TRBD2, which was not confirmed against the DNA. TRBV21-1 is described as a pseudogene. This CDR3 is built from 17 residues. The CDR3 DNA sequence: TGTGCCAGCAGCACCAGACTAGCGGGAGACCTCAAGGGGACCCAGTACTTC. Translated: CASSTRLAGDLKGTQYF.

The gene calls are TRBV27 and TRBJ2-6; D is unresolved. The CDR3 loop spans 12 amino acids. CDR1 and CDR2 (germline): MNHEY, SMNVEV (reference sequence). Trimming removed 6 bases at V and 4 bases at J, with 4 bases between. The CDR3 nucleotides are TGTGCCAGCAGCCCAGGGGCCAACGTCCTGACTTTC. Translated: CASSPGANVLTF.

The rearrangement joins TRBV5-5 to TRBJ2-3, with D maybe TRBD2 (6 bases). CDR1 is SGHKS and CDR2 is YYEKEE in the germline V gene (reference sequence). CDR3 size: 13 residues. Trimming took 1 base from V and 4 from J, leaving 7 bases between them. CDR3 sequence: CASSLWGADTQYF. In DNA form, the CDR3 reads TGTGCCAGCAGCTTGTGGGGGGCAGATACGCAGTATTTT.

The CDR3 region has the DNA TGTGCTAGTGGTCACTCCGGTTGGGCCGCTGAAGCTTTCTTT. Amino acids: CASGHSGWAAEAFF. The V and J genes are TRBV12-5 and TRBJ1-1; D not certain. Germline lookup yields CDR1 LGHNT and CDR2 FRNRAP. This CDR3 has 14 residues. The V gene lost 5 bases and the J gene lost 6 bases, with 16 bases spanning the gap.

This chain connects TRBV5-4 to TRBJ2-1; 8 nucleotides align to TRBD1. This CDR3 has 15 amino acids. Trimming at V came to 4 bases and at J to 0 bases, leaving 3 bases not matched to a gene. CDR1 is SGHNT and CDR2 is YYREEE in the germline V gene (reference sequence). DNA of the CDR3: TGTGCCAGCAGCCCGGGACAGGCCTCCTACAATGAGCAGTTCTTC. Amino acid sequence: CASSPGQASYNEQFF.

This chain joins TRBV6-5 and TRBJ2-7, with D hard to call. CDR3 length: 13 amino acids. Germline V CDR1 and CDR2: MNHEY, SVGAGI. Deletions cut 7 bases from V and 0 bases from J, with 10 bases between. In nucleotides, the CDR3 is TGTGCCAGCACCGAGCCCTTCTCCTACGAGCAGTACTTC. Amino acids: CASTEPFSYEQYF.

This rearrangement joins TRBV4-1 to TRBJ1-5; a weak D match, TRBD1 (6 bases). CDR1 is MGHRA, CDR2 YSYEKL, per germline. This CDR3 has 16 residues. V lost 5 bases, J lost 2 bases, and 16 bases lay in between. CDR3: CASSVQGNKGNQPQHF. CDR3 sequence (DNA): TGCGCCAGCAGCGTCCAGGGGAATAAAGGCAATCAGCCCCAGCATTTT.

The J gene is TRBJ2-7, the V gene TRBV28; the match to TRBD2 covers 8 bases. Germline trimming cut 4 bases from V and 5 bases from J; bases unmatched to any gene: 10. Germline V gene data show CDR1 as MDHEN and CDR2 as SYDVKM. The CDR3 runs 15 residues. Here the CDR3 reads CASSSGGEGRHEQYF. CDR3 DNA: TGTGCCAGCAGTTCGGGGGGGGAGGGCCGCCACGAGCAGTACTTC. Using reference TRBV28 and TRBJ2-7 for the parts outside the CDR3, the full variable domain is DVKVTQSSRYLVKRTGEKVFLECVQDMDHENMFWYRQDPGLGLRLIYFSYDVKMKEKGDIPEGYSVSREKKERFSLILESASTNQTSMYLCASSSGGEGRHEQYFGPGTRLTVT.

This clone was picked up one time. J is TRBJ2-5 and V is TRBV12-5, with TRBD1 matching over 7 bases. The V gene end was trimmed by 6 bases and the J gene end by 1 base; junction bases not matched to a gene: 5. Germline V CDR1 and CDR2: LGHNT, FRNRAP. CDR3 length equals 14 residues. CDR3 nucleotide sequence: TGTGCTAGTGGGCAACAGGGGCTCCAAGAGACCCAGTACTTC. It encodes CASGQQGLQETQYF.

The chain joins TRBV19 to TRBJ2-2, with no clear D. The CDR3 is made up of 14 amino acids. Germline V CDR1 and CDR2: LNHDA, SQIVND (reference sequence). V was cut by 1 base and J by 2 bases, with 5 bases left in between. The CDR3 sequence: CASSIAINTGELFF. CDR3 nucleotides: TGTGCCAGTAGTATAGCCATCAACACCGGGGAGCTGTTTTTT.

The gene calls are TRBV7-2 and TRBJ1-5, with D perhaps TRBD1 (5 bases). The CDR3 runs 13 residues. Trimming shortened V by 1 base and J by 6 bases, and 7 bases separated the two germline ends. Germline V lookup: CDR1 SGHTA, CDR2 FQGNSA. This CDR3 is CASSLERGQPQHF. CDR3 nucleotides: TGTGCCAGCAGCTTAGAAAGGGGTCAGCCCCAGCATTTT.

The V call is TRBV2, the J call TRBJ2-7, with 7 bases identical to TRBD1. CDR3 size: 14 residues. Germline V gene data show CDR1 as SNHLY and CDR2 as FYNNEI. Germline trimming cut 5 bases from V and 2 bases from J; bases unmatched to any gene: 6. CDR3 in DNA: TGTGCCAGCAGTCTACGGGACAGAACCTACGAGCAGTACTTC. Translating gives CASSLRDRTYEQYF.

The V call is TRBV24-1, the J call TRBJ2-7; 7 bases line up with TRBD2. Trimming removed 6 bases from V and 3 bases from J; junction bases left unmatched: 7. Germline values: CDR1 KGHDR, CDR2 SFDVKD. The CDR3 is 14 amino acids. The CDR3 reads CATSSGALNYEQYF. CDR3 in DNA: TGTGCCACCAGTAGCGGGGCCCTAAACTACGAGCAGTACTTC.

The chain combines TRBV19 with TRBJ2-7, with 7 nucleotides matching TRBD1. Germline CDR1 LNHDA, CDR2 SQIVND (reference sequence). V gave up 4 bases and J gave up 0 bases; unmatched junction bases: 6. This CDR3 region has 15 residues. The CDR3 here is CASSTPTGNSYEQYF. CDR3 DNA sequence: TGTGCCAGTAGTACCCCGACAGGGAACTCCTACGAGCAGTACTTC.

J is TRBJ1-2 and V is TRBV5-4; TRBD1 agrees at 10 bases. CDR1 SGHNT and CDR2 YYREEE come from the germline V gene (reference sequence). The CDR3 is made up of 15 amino acids. The V and J ends lost 3 bases and 5 bases, in that order; junction bases with no gene match: 7. The CDR3 here is CASSSRTGGPYGYTF. The DNA for the CDR3 is TGTGCCAGCAGCTCCAGGACAGGGGGTCCGTATGGCTACACCTTC.